The 16 T cell receptor beta chains in this list originate from one sample, sequenced in a study of T cell responses to AZD1222 COVID-19 vaccine. Method: immunoSEQ multiplex PCR; TCRdb's copy keeps in-frame clones and lacks some. The table records roughly 140,000 clones, more than 70% of them present only once. This specimen consisted of peripheral blood, obtained on day 0 of MenACWY control vaccination. These receptors were taken from an adult in good health.

This clone was counted ten times or more. This chain uses TRBV2 with TRBJ2-7, with unresolved D. CDR1 and CDR2 from the germline V gene are SNHLY and FYNNEI. V was shortened by 5 bases and J by 2 bases, with 10 bases between the two germline ends. The CDR3 contains 13 residues. The CDR3 region is CASSILQTYEQYF. The CDR3 DNA reads TGTGCCAGCAGTATCCTTCAAACCTACGAGCAGTACTTC.

This chain links TRBV12-5 with TRBJ2-7; D might be TRBD1 (6 bases). V gave up 7 bases and J gave up 3 bases, with 13 bases separating them. The CDR3 contains 13 residues. Per the germline V gene, CDR1 is LGHNT and CDR2 is FRNRAP. This CDR3 reads CASDGPQGYEQYF. CDR3 DNA sequence: TGTGCTAGTGACGGACCACAGGGCTACGAGCAGTACTTC.

The V and J genes are TRBV5-4 and TRBJ1-2, with D maybe TRBD1 (6 bases). CDR3 length equals 14 residues. Germline V gene sequence: CDR1 SGHNT, CDR2 YYREEE (reference sequence). Trimming removed 4 bases at V and 10 bases at J, with 20 bases between. The DNA of the CDR3 is TGTGCCAGCAGCCCTGCCGGGACACTACGTTACTACACCTTC. Its translation: CASSPAGTLRYYTF.

This clone showed up just once. This chain links TRBV28 with TRBJ1-1; D not certain. The CDR3 contains 11 residues. V lost 4 bases and J 11 bases, leaving 11 bases between the germline ends. The germline V gene has CDR1 MDHEN and CDR2 SYDVKM. The CDR3 sequence is CASSSRQGAFF. Here the CDR3 DNA reads TGTGCCAGCAGTTCCAGACAAGGGGCTTTCTTT.

The J gene is TRBJ1-1, the V gene TRBV10-3, with D hard to call. The V end lost 11 bases, the J end lost 2 bases, and 15 bases lay between the germline ends. CDR1 ENHRY and CDR2 SYGVKD come from the germline V gene. This CDR3 spans 13 amino acids. The CDR3 here is CAATVKGNTEAFF. The DNA for the CDR3 is TGTGCCGCCACAGTCAAGGGAAACACTGAAGCTTTCTTT.

This clone has more than one count but fewer than ten. V is TRBV6-1 and J is TRBJ2-7, with a weak D call TRBD1 (6 bases). CDR1 is MNHNS and CDR2 is SASEGT in the germline V gene. V lost 4 bases and J lost 5, with 21 bases in between. This CDR3 is 16 amino acids long. Here the CDR3 DNA reads TGTGCCAGCAGTGCCCGCACAGGGAAGCAGTGGAACGAGCAGTACTTC. Protein sequence: CASSARTGKQWNEQYF.

The rearrangement uses TRBV9 and TRBJ2-5, with 10 nucleotides matching TRBD2. The germline V gene has CDR1 SGDLS and CDR2 YYNGEE. The V gene end was trimmed by 2 bases and the J gene end by 2 bases; junction bases not matched to a gene: 6. The CDR3 is 16 amino acids. In nucleotides, the CDR3 is TGTGCCAGCAGCGTCCTAGCGGGAGAGGGGCAAGAGACCCAGTACTTC. Its protein product is CASSVLAGEGQETQYF.

CDR3 loop: CASSLGAGYGETQYF. The CDR3 nucleotides read TGTGCCAGCAGCTTAGGGGCAGGGTATGGGGAGACCCAGTACTTC. J is TRBJ2-5 and V is TRBV11-3; maybe TRBD1 (5 bases). The V end lost 1 base, the J end lost 5 bases, and 14 bases lay between the germline ends. The CDR3 is 15 residues long. Germline CDR1 SGHNT, CDR2 YENEEA.

The chain recombines TRBV6-1 with TRBJ2-7; D remains ambiguous. Germline CDR1 reads MNHNS; CDR2 reads SASEGT. V lost 3 bases to trimming and J lost 2 bases, with 8 bases between them. The CDR3 loop spans 13 amino acids. CDR3 sequence (DNA): TGTGCCAGCAGTGACAATCAACCCTACGAGCAGTACTTC. Protein sequence: CASSDNQPYEQYF.

The chain carries TRBV19 and TRBJ2-3; TRBD1 or TRBD2 may be the D gene (5 bases each). V gave up 10 bases and J gave up 5 bases, with 22 bases separating them. This CDR3 comprises 15 residues. Looked up from germline, CDR1 is LNHDA and CDR2 is SQIVND (reference sequence). The CDR3 loop reads CATKERGRSGDTQYF. CDR3 DNA: TGTGCCACAAAAGAGAGGGGACGGAGCGGAGATACGCAGTATTTT.

This chain links TRBV10-3 with TRBJ1-5; no definite D call. This CDR3 spans 12 amino acids. CDR1 is ENHRY and CDR2 is SYGVKD in the germline V gene. V dropped 6 bases and J dropped 4 bases, with 7 bases sitting between them. The CDR3 DNA is TGTGCCATCAGGGAACGGAATCAGCCCCAGCATTTT. Protein: CAIRERNQPQHF.

The V gene is TRBV2, the J gene TRBJ1-6; D is ambiguous. The germline gives CDR1 SNHLY, CDR2 FYNNEI. The germline V and J ends were trimmed by 5 bases and 9 bases, with 20 bases remaining between them. The CDR3 length is 16 residues. In nucleotides, the CDR3 is TGTGCCAGCAGTCTTATATCTCCGGACGTGGGTTCACCCCTCCACTTT. Translating gives CASSLISPDVGSPLHF.

This clone was counted a few times. The chain has TRBV4-1 and TRBJ2-3; TRBD2 agrees at 8 bases. J lost 2 bases, V lost 3 bases, and 7 bases had no gene match. The length of the CDR3 is 16 residues. CDR1 and CDR2 from the germline V gene are MGHRA and YSYEKL. The CDR3: CASSHLIAGITDTQYF. In nucleotides, the CDR3 is TGCGCCAGCAGCCACCTTATAGCGGGGATCACAGATACGCAGTATTTT.

This clone was found once. The chain joins TRBV6-5 to TRBJ2-7, with no clear D. CDR3 length equals 12 residues. Germline lookup yields CDR1 MNHEY and CDR2 SVGAGI. Trimming left V 8 bases short and J 0 bases short, with 8 bases between. The CDR3 sequence is CASSFISYEQYF. The CDR3 DNA follows: TGTGCCAGCTCATTTATCTCCTACGAGCAGTACTTC.

The rearrangement joins TRBV7-8 to TRBJ1-1, with D tentatively TRBD1 (6 bases). The CDR3 is 17 residues long. Trimming removed 2 bases from V and 0 bases from J, with 16 bases in between. Germline V gene sequence: CDR1 SGHVS, CDR2 FQNEAQ. The CDR3, as DNA: TGTGCCAGCAGCTTACTGGGGACACGTAACGTGAACACTGAAGCTTTCTTT. Its protein product is CASSLLGTRNVNTEAFF.

The chain combines TRBV7-9 with TRBJ1-1; D possibly corresponds to TRBD1 (5 bases). Trimming left V 4 bases short and J 7 bases short, with 16 bases between. The CDR3 consists of 14 residues. Per the germline V gene, CDR1 is SEHNR and CDR2 is FQNEAQ (reference sequence). CDR3 nucleotides: TGTGCCAGCAGCTCTTCCGGGACCCGTGATGAAGCTTTCTTT. Its translation: CASSSSGTRDEAFF. The whole variable domain, remainder taken from reference TRBV7-9 and TRBJ1-1, is DTGVSQNPRHKITKRGQNVTFRCDPISEHNRLYWYRQTLGQGPEFLTYFQNEAQLEKSRLLSDRFSAERPKGSFSTLEIQRTEQGDSAMYLCASSSSGTRDEAFFGQGTRLTVV.